This T cell receptor (beta chain) was sequenced for a study of blood T cell repertoires in COVID-19. As for the study in general: The United States, Italy and Spain were the sources of the acute and convalescent COVID-19 samples. T cells, B-cell-depleted T cells, or PBMCs supplied cDNA or gDNA.

While infection was still active, Seattle patients were enrolled and then followed longitudinally. Per the original data handling: Cell counts per sample came from amplifying reference gene primers. Assay: immunoSEQ multiplex PCR; the TCRdb copy retains only in-frame clones and omits some. For V, J and clone size, that table is used; D and trimming come from the DNA. The profile shows around 190,000 clones, about 85% of them singletons. Germline loops: CDR1 MNHEY, CDR2 SVGAGI. Trimming removed 7 bases from V and 5 bases from J; junction bases left unmatched: 7. The CDR3 has 15 amino acids. The sample was peripheral blood. V is TRBV6-5 and J is TRBJ2-5; 13 nucleotides agree with TRBD2. The origin of this receptor is a woman between 40 and 50 years old with COVID-19, enrolled during active disease. The CDR3 region is CASTRLAGGWETQYF. The CDR3 region has the DNA TGTGCCAGCACCCGACTAGCGGGAGGATGGGAGACCCAGTACTTC.